This T cell receptor (beta chain) was sequenced during a study of T cells in Graves' hyperthyroidism and ophthalmopathy. Study observations and caveats: Most expanded thyroid clonotypes above 0.001 also appeared in blood. Ophthalmopathy was separated from stable hyperthyroidism by a 13 V-J model.

TCR beta CDR3 region amplification was performed from RNA transcripts. An initial round of RT-PCR targeting the TCR CDR3 relied on the HTBI primer set. TCRdb passed the multiplex PCR reads through MiXCR, listing each CDR3 protein once. In the table there are around 620,000 distinct CDR3 sequences, 14% of which are singletons. This clonotype was observed many times. Its target is not known. The CDR3 extends over 15 amino acids. Germline CDR1 is MNHEY and CDR2 is SMNVEV (reference sequence). Losses at the gene ends were 5 bases for V and 6 bases for J; bases not matched to a gene: 3. Sequencing was performed on blood. This chain links TRBV27 with TRBJ2-2; 13 bases align to TRBD2. This clonotype was sampled from a woman aged 18-29 years with Graves' ophthalmopathy. CDR3 sequence: CASSQLAGGAGELFF. CDR3 sequence (DNA): TGTGCCAGCAGTCAACTAGCGGGAGGGGCCGGGGAGCTGTTTTTT.